The 23 T cell receptor beta chains below were found in one sample sequenced in a study of blood T cell repertoires in COVID-19. Some clones are missing from TCRdb's copy, which holds only in-frame ones; the method was immunoSEQ multiplex PCR. The table shows around 300,000 clones, with roughly nine tenths occurring only once. The sample taken for sequencing was PBMCs or T cells enriched from blood (not recorded which). The receptors originated from a young woman who had recovered from COVID-19.

The rearrangement links TRBV28 to TRBJ2-7; tentatively, D is TRBD2 (7 bases). The germline V gene has CDR1 MDHEN and CDR2 SYDVKM. The CDR3 runs 12 residues. V was shortened by 10 bases and J by 4 bases, with 14 bases between the two germline ends. CDR3 loop: CATYREGYEQYF. For the CDR3, the DNA is TGTGCCACCTACAGGGAGGGATACGAGCAGTACTTC.

This chain joins TRBV27 and TRBJ1-5; the match to TRBD1 covers 8 bases. Germline V gene lookup returns CDR1 MNHEY and CDR2 SMNVEV (reference sequence). Trimming removed 6 bases from V and 7 bases from J; junction bases left unmatched: 11. The CDR3 loop spans 15 amino acids. CDR3 sequence reads: CASSPRRQGIQPQHF. CDR3 coding DNA: TGTGCCAGCAGCCCCCGTAGACAGGGGATCCAGCCCCAGCATTTT.

This chain links TRBV21-1 with TRBJ1-1. TRBV21-1 is noted as a pseudogene. CDR3 length equals 17 residues. The CDR3 reads CASSKERSSSMNTEAFF. The CDR3 region has the DNA TGTGCCAGCAGCAAAGAGAGGTCGTCTTCAATGAACACTGAAGCTTTCTTT.

The chain employs TRBV6-5 and TRBJ1-2; no definite D call. The CDR3 spans 12 residues. The germline gives CDR1 MNHEY, CDR2 SVGAGI. The CDR3 loop is CANSPRDYGYTF. As DNA, the CDR3 is TGTGCAAACAGTCCTCGTGACTATGGCTACACCTTC.

J is TRBJ2-2 and V is TRBV19; TRBD1 matches at 7 bases. With 7 bases clipped from V and 6 bases from J, the junction kept 14 bases outside the gene matches. Germline V gene data show CDR1 as LNHDA and CDR2 as SQIVND (reference sequence). The CDR3 is made up of 16 amino acids. In DNA form, the CDR3 reads TGTGCCAGTAATAGGGGGCGATCGGGTATCGCCGGGGAGCTGTTTTTT. It codes for CASNRGRSGIAGELFF.

The chain has TRBV21-1 and TRBJ2-2; TRBD2 was called by the table and not checked on the DNA. TRBV21-1 is listed as a pseudogene. The CDR3 is made up of 18 amino acids. CDR3 sequence: CASSGQRIAGANTGELFF. The CDR3 nucleotides read TGTGCCAGCAGCGGCCAGAGGATAGCGGGGGCGAACACCGGGGAGCTGTTTTTT.

The genes are TRBV27 and TRBJ2-7, with a tentative D call TRBD2 (6 bases). The V end lost 6 bases, the J end lost 2 bases, and 14 bases lay between the germline ends. CDR3 length equals 14 residues. Germline lookup yields CDR1 MNHEY and CDR2 SMNVEV (reference sequence). The CDR3 bases are TGTGCCAGCAGCCTGAGGGACTCCCCCTACGAGCAGTACTTC. This codes for CASSLRDSPYEQYF.

This clone was recorded a few times. The chain links TRBV2 to TRBJ1-4, with TRBD1 matching over 7 bases. The CDR3 covers 16 residues. The germline CDR1 and CDR2 sequences are SNHLY and FYNNEI. V was clipped by 4 bases and J by 8 bases; unmatched bases: 13. The CDR3 coding sequence is TGTGCCAGCAGTGGACCGACAGCAGGGGGGAGAGAAAAACTGTTTTTT. Translating gives CASSGPTAGGREKLFF. The whole variable domain, remainder taken from reference TRBV2 and TRBJ1-4, is EPEVTQTPSHQVTQMGQEVILRCVPISNHLYFYWYRQILGQKVEFLVSFYNNEISEKSEIFDDQFSVERPDGSNFTLKIRSTKLEDSAMYFCASSGPTAGGREKLFFGSGTQLSVL.

The chain employs TRBV6-5 and TRBJ1-1; D unclear. CDR1 and CDR2 from the germline V gene are MNHEY and SVGAGI. The CDR3 covers 13 residues. V was cut by 2 bases and J by 8 bases, with 12 bases left in between. In nucleotides, the CDR3 is TGTGCCAGCAGTTACAATAGATTGGAGGAAGCTTTCTTT. Encoded protein: CASSYNRLEEAFF.

This chain links TRBV6-2 or TRBV6-3 with TRBJ2-5; 11 bases align to TRBD2. The trim removed 7 bases at V and 5 bases at J, leaving 15 bases unmatched. Looked up from germline, CDR1 is MNHEY and CDR2 is SVGEGT. This CDR3 has 17 amino acids. CDR3 coding DNA: TGTGCCAGCAACCCCCCACTAGCGGGGGTCCTGGGGGAGACCCAGTACTTC. It encodes CASNPPLAGVLGETQYF.

This chain connects TRBV2 to TRBJ2-5; 10 nucleotides agree with TRBD2. The CDR3 totals 15 residues. V was pared by 7 bases and J by 5 bases, with 10 bases of the junction left unmatched. The germline V gene encodes CDR1 SNHLY and CDR2 FYNNEI. The CDR3 spells CASNGQRGGLETQYF. The CDR3 nucleotides read TGTGCCAGCAATGGTCAGCGGGGGGGCCTTGAGACCCAGTACTTC. The full variable domain, in which reference TRBV2 and TRBJ2-5 provide the parts outside the CDR3, is EPEVTQTPSHQVTQMGQEVILRCVPISNHLYFYWYRQILGQKVEFLVSFYNNEISEKSEIFDDQFSVERPDGSNFTLKIRSTKLEDSAMYFCASNGQRGGLETQYFGPGTRLLVL.

This sequence joins TRBV19 and TRBJ1-1; TRBD1 aligns across 8 bases. CDR1 LNHDA and CDR2 SQIVND come from the germline V gene (reference sequence). V shed 5 bases, J shed 4 bases, and the junction held 6 bases outside the gene matches. This CDR3 is 14 amino acids long. The CDR3 DNA reads as TGTGCCAGTAGTGAACGACAGGGGTTCACTGAAGCTTTCTTT. Translation gives CASSERQGFTEAFF. Using reference TRBV19 and TRBJ1-1 for the parts outside the CDR3, the full variable domain is DGGITQSPKYLFRKEGQNVTLSCEQNLNHDAMYWYRQDPGQGLRLIYYSQIVNDFQKGDIAEGYSVSREKKESFPLTVTSAQKNPTAFYLCASSERQGFTEAFFGQGTRLTVV.

This clone was seen once. This sequence joins TRBV27 and TRBJ1-2; TRBD1 matches at 10 bases. The CDR3 is 18 amino acids. Losses at the gene ends were 4 bases for V and 0 bases for J; bases not matched to a gene: 11. CDR1 is MNHEY and CDR2 is SMNVEV in the germline V gene (reference sequence). CDR3 sequence (DNA): TGTGCCAGCAGTTCTGGGGGAGGACAGGGGGGTTCTAACTATGGCTACACCTTC. Translation: CASSSGGGQGGSNYGYTF.

This clone has at least ten counts. The J gene is TRBJ2-3, the V gene TRBV9, with D possibly matching TRBD1 (5 bases). The ends were cut back, 4 bases at V and 4 bases at J, with 13 bases in the middle. Germline V gene lookup returns CDR1 SGDLS and CDR2 YYNGEE. CDR3 length: 14 amino acids. The CDR3 bases are TGTGCCAGCAGCCCCCATGTAGGGGCAGATACGCAGTATTTT. Protein product: CASSPHVGADTQYF.

The chain joins TRBV25-1 to TRBJ1-6; no clear D. This CDR3 comprises 14 residues. The germline V and J ends were trimmed by 1 base and 9 bases, with 10 bases remaining between them. Germline V CDR1 and CDR2: MGHDK, SYGVNS. The CDR3 region has the DNA TGTGCCAGCAGTGAATTGAGGGTGGGTTCACCCCTCCACTTT. It specifies CASSELRVGSPLHF.

This clone was picked up a small number of times. A read error may account for a junction end that differs from germline. V is TRBV4-1 and J is TRBJ1-1; the D gene is possibly TRBD1 (6 bases). Germline CDR1 is MGHRA and CDR2 is YSYEKL. This CDR3 is built from 14 residues. Here the CDR3 reads CASRQGTPNTEAFF. Written as DNA, the CDR3 is TGCGCCAGCAGACAAGGGACACCCAACACTGAAGCTTTCTTT.

The gene calls are TRBV11-2 and TRBJ2-5; tentative D call: TRBD1 (7 bases). The CDR3 runs to 13 residues. Germline-derived CDR1 and CDR2 are SGHAT and FQNNGV. V lost 6 bases to trimming and J lost 2 bases, with 10 bases between them. In DNA form, the CDR3 reads TGTGCCAGCAGGGAGGGACAGCAAGAGACCCAGTACTTC. This gives the protein CASREGQQETQYF.

Only a few counts were recorded for this clone. The chain has TRBV19 and TRBJ1-1; the D gene is possibly TRBD1 (6 bases). The CDR3 runs 15 residues. Germline V lookup: CDR1 LNHDA, CDR2 SQIVND (reference sequence). Trimming pared 7 bases from V and 3 bases from J, leaving 18 bases between. Here the CDR3 reads CASKVSGDWDTEAFF. In nucleotides, the CDR3 is TGTGCCAGTAAAGTTTCAGGGGATTGGGACACTGAAGCTTTCTTT.

This clone appeared once. J is TRBJ1-1 and V is TRBV11-2; tentative D call: TRBD1 (5 bases). The CDR3 is 15 amino acids. Trimming took 2 bases from V and 0 from J, leaving 10 bases between them. Germline V lookup: CDR1 SGHAT, CDR2 FQNNGV. CDR3 amino acids: CASSLSPGMNTEAFF. The DNA for the CDR3 is TGTGCCAGCAGCTTATCCCCAGGGATGAACACTGAAGCTTTCTTT.

This clone was observed a handful of times. This chain joins TRBV5-1 and TRBJ2-7; 7 positions agree with TRBD1. This CDR3 is 15 amino acids long. The junction had 7 bases not matched to a gene; V was cut back by 0 bases and J by 4 bases. Germline-derived CDR1 and CDR2 are SGHRS and YFSETQ. Here the CDR3 reads CASSLGGGAEYEQYF. The CDR3, as DNA: TGCGCCAGCAGCTTGGGAGGGGGCGCGGAATACGAGCAGTACTTC. Looking up the rest from reference TRBV5-1 and TRBJ2-7 gives the full variable domain: KAGVTQTPRYLIKTRGQQVTLSCSPISGHRSVSWYQQTPGQGLQFLFEYFSETQRNKGNFPGRFSGRQFSNSRSEMNVSTLELGDSALYLCASSLGGGAEYEQYFGPGTRLTVT.

This clone was picked up one time. The rearrangement links TRBV7-9 to TRBJ2-7; tentatively, D is TRBD1 (6 bases). From germline, CDR1 is SEHNR and CDR2 FQNEAQ (reference sequence). Deletions cut 7 bases from V and 5 bases from J, with 21 bases between. The CDR3 has 15 residues. CDR3 amino acids: CASTRGGGVLDEQYF. The CDR3 DNA is TGTGCCAGCACCCGAGGGGGTGGGGTCCTCGACGAGCAGTACTTC.

V gene TRBV6-2 or TRBV6-3 combines with J gene TRBJ2-1, with 9 bases lining up with TRBD2. J gave up 3 bases and V 2 bases, and 8 bases lay outside the gene matches. CDR3 size: 17 residues. The V gene's germline CDR1 is MNHEY and CDR2 SVGEGT. CDR3 loop: CASSYPKAGGYYNEQFF. The CDR3 DNA follows: TGTGCCAGCAGTTACCCAAAAGCGGGGGGCTACTACAATGAGCAGTTCTTC.

The V call is TRBV29-1, the J call TRBJ1-4; no clear D gene. The CDR3 covers 13 residues. V was shortened by 4 bases and J by 7 bases, with 13 bases between the two germline ends. The germline V gene encodes CDR1 SQVTM and CDR2 ANQGSEA. CDR3 sequence (DNA): TGCAGCGTTGTCGCGGGGAACCGTGAAAAACTGTTTTTT. Amino acid sequence: CSVVAGNREKLFF.